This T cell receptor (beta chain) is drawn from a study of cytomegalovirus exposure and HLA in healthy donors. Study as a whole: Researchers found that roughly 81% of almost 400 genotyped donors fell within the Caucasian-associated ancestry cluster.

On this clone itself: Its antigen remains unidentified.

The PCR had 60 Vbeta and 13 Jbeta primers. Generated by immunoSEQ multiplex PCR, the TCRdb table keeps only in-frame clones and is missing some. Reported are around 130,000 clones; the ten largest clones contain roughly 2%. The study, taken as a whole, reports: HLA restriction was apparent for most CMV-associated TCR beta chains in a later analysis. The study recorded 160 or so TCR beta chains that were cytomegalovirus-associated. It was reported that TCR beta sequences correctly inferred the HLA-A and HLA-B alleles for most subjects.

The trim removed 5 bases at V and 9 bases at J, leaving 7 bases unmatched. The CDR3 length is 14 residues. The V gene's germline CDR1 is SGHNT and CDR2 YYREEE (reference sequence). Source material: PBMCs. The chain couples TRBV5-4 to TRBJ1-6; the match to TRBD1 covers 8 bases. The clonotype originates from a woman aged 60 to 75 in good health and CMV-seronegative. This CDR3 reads CASSTRQGLSPLHF. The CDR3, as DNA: TGTGCCAGCAGTACCAGACAGGGGCTTTCACCCCTCCACTTT.